This TCR beta chain was sequenced in a study of shared clonotypes between healthy human individuals. Broader study findings: Only blood samples were collected, and tissue repertoires likely differ.

The V end lost 0 bases, the J end lost 3 bases, and 15 bases lay between the germline ends. Germline V gene sequence: CDR1 SGHVS, CDR2 FQNEAQ. The CDR3 is made up of 16 amino acids. With respect to this clone: The antigen is unknown.

Generated by immunoSEQ multiplex PCR, the TCRdb table keeps only in-frame clones and is missing some. The table shows 450,000 to 600,000 clones, with 70% to 80% occurring only once. The TCR comes from a woman aged 40 to 49 in good health. Some clones in this sample may be carry-over from other donors' samples. Material for sequencing was PBMCs. The chain combines TRBV7-8 with TRBJ2-7; a possible D gene is TRBD2 (5 bases). CDR3 bases: TGTGCCAGCAGCTTAGCCGAGGGCGGATTGATCTACGAGCAGTACTTC. Protein sequence: CASSLAEGGLIYEQYF.